The 22 T cell receptor beta chains listed next were all sequenced from one sample in a study of blood T cell repertoires in COVID-19. Clones were sequenced by immunoSEQ multiplex PCR, and TCRdb holds only the in-frame ones, with some missing. This sample yields 210,000 or so clones, of which less than 85% are seen a single time; about 13% belongs to the top ten. Sequencing was carried out using peripheral blood. The origin of the receptors is a man aged 45-65 years who had recovered from COVID-19.

The table lists this clone with a few counts. The chain links TRBV3-1 (or the pseudogene TRBV3-2) to TRBJ2-2; 7 bases agree with TRBD2. J lost 7 bases, V lost 3 bases, and 8 bases had no gene match. Germline-derived CDR1 and CDR2 are LGHDT and YNNKEL (reference sequence). The CDR3 has 15 amino acids. CDR3 DNA: TGTGCCAGCAGCCATGGTAGCGGGTCTGGCGGGGAGCTGTTTTTT. Translated, it gives CASSHGSGSGGELFF.

This chain connects TRBV9 to TRBJ2-1; a weak D match, TRBD2 (6 bases). Trimming took 3 bases from V and 5 from J, leaving 12 bases between them. Looked up from germline, CDR1 is SGDLS and CDR2 is YYNGEE. This CDR3 is built from 14 residues. The CDR3 protein is CASSAFWGDNEQFF. CDR3 nucleotides: TGTGCCAGCAGCGCCTTCTGGGGGGACAATGAGCAGTTCTTC. Filled out from reference TRBV9 and TRBJ2-1, the complete variable domain reads DSGVTQTPKHLITATGQRVTLRCSPRSGDLSVYWYQQSLDQGLQFLIQYYNGEERAKGNILERFSAQQFPDLHSELNLSSLELGDSALYFCASSAFWGDNEQFFGPGTRLTVL.

On this clone: At the DNA level, this CDR3 is encoded by other sequences in the same sample as well. The V gene is TRBV5-1, the J gene TRBJ2-7; TRBD1 matches at 7 bases. This CDR3 has 12 amino acids. Per the germline V gene, CDR1 is SGHRS and CDR2 is YFSETQ. The J segment lost 4 bases and the V segment lost 3 bases, leaving 1 base of the junction unmatched. The CDR3 is CASSSTGYEQYF. In DNA form, the CDR3 reads TGCGCCAGCAGCTCGACAGGGTACGAGCAGTACTTC.

V gene TRBV5-5 combines with J gene TRBJ2-7; possible D gene TRBD1, 7 bases. The CDR3 is made up of 15 amino acids. The germline CDR1 and CDR2 sequences are SGHKS and YYEKEE (reference sequence). With 0 bases removed from V and 3 bases from J, the gap between germline ends came to 13 bases. The DNA of the CDR3 is TGTGCCAGCAGCTTGGCAGCAGGGGGGTTCTACGAGCAGTACTTC. Translated, it gives CASSLAAGGFYEQYF.

The V gene is TRBV7-8, the J gene TRBJ2-7; perhaps TRBD1 as D (5 bases). The CDR3 length is 16 residues. V lost 1 base and J 3 bases, leaving 16 bases between the germline ends. Germline V gives CDR1 SGHVS, CDR2 FQNEAQ. This CDR3 reads CASSLVVRGRLYEQYF. For the CDR3, the DNA is TGTGCCAGCAGCTTAGTTGTAAGGGGTAGGCTCTACGAGCAGTACTTC.

The V gene is TRBV7-6, the J gene TRBJ2-7, with TRBD1 as a possible D gene (7 bases). With 1 base removed from V and 2 bases from J, the gap between germline ends came to 12 bases. Germline values: CDR1 SGHVS, CDR2 FNYEAQ. The CDR3 runs 15 residues. The DNA of the CDR3 is TGTGCCAGCAGCTTAGACCAGGGGGGTCCCTACGAGCAGTACTTC. Translation gives CASSLDQGGPYEQYF.

The chain couples TRBV6-5 to TRBJ2-1, with D possibly matching TRBD1 (6 bases). The CDR3 is 13 amino acids. CDR1 and CDR2 from the germline V gene are MNHEY and SVGAGI. Trimming shortened V by 3 bases and J by 4 bases, and 7 bases separated the two germline ends. CDR3 nucleotides: TGTGCCAGCAGTTATGGGACATACAATGAGCAGTTCTTC. Its translation is CASSYGTYNEQFF.

The V and J genes are TRBV7-2 and TRBJ1-1, with 7 bases aligning to TRBD1. The V and J ends lost 3 bases and 8 bases, in that order; junction bases with no gene match: 6. CDR1 and CDR2 from the germline V gene are SGHTA and FQGNSA. The CDR3 length is 13 residues. The CDR3 is CASSLTGNGEAFF. The CDR3 nucleotides read TGTGCCAGCAGCTTGACAGGGAATGGCGAAGCTTTCTTT.

V and J are TRBV9 and TRBJ2-7; 7 bases are a match to TRBD2. The germline gives CDR1 SGDLS, CDR2 YYNGEE. Trimming cost V 3 bases and J 3 bases; bases outside gene matches: 9. The CDR3 is 15 amino acids. The CDR3 DNA reads as TGTGCCAGCAGCGCGAGGACTAGTGGGCTCTACGAGCAGTACTTC. It specifies CASSARTSGLYEQYF.

V and J are TRBV5-1 and TRBJ1-2; 7 bases fit TRBD1. The CDR3 has 14 amino acids. Germline assignment: CDR1 SGHRS and CDR2 YFSETQ. V lost 4 bases to trimming and J lost 8 bases; unmatched junction nucleotides: 11. CDR3 nucleotides: TGCGCCAGCAGCCGAGATGGACAGGCAACGGGCTACACCTTC. This encodes CASSRDGQATGYTF. Drawing the rest from reference TRBV5-1 and TRBJ1-2, the complete variable domain is KAGVTQTPRYLIKTRGQQVTLSCSPISGHRSVSWYQQTPGQGLQFLFEYFSETQRNKGNFPGRFSGRQFSNSRSEMNVSTLELGDSALYLCASSRDGQATGYTFGSGTRLTVV.

The rearrangement joins TRBV3-1 (or the pseudogene TRBV3-2) to TRBJ2-5, with 7 bases fitting TRBD1. V lost 4 bases to trimming and J lost 7 bases; unmatched junction nucleotides: 9. Germline V lookup: CDR1 LGHDT, CDR2 YNNKEL (reference sequence). This CDR3 comprises 14 residues. DNA of the CDR3: TGTGCCAGCAGCCTAGGACAGGTGGTAGGGACCCAGTACTTC. It codes for CASSLGQVVGTQYF.

This clone has only a few counts. This CDR3 is CASSEDRKGATEAFF. As DNA, the CDR3 is TGCGCCAGCAGCGAAGACCGAAAGGGGGCCACTGAAGCTTTCTTT. The genes are TRBV5-1 and TRBJ1-1; 7 bases map to TRBD1. CDR1 is SGHRS, CDR2 YFSETQ, per germline. The CDR3 is 15 residues long. V lost 4 bases and J lost 4; bases outside the gene matches: 10. Full variable domain (rest looked up from reference TRBV5-1 and TRBJ1-1): KAGVTQTPRYLIKTRGQQVTLSCSPISGHRSVSWYQQTPGQGLQFLFEYFSETQRNKGNFPGRFSGRQFSNSRSEMNVSTLELGDSALYLCASSEDRKGATEAFFGQGTRLTVV.

J is TRBJ1-3 and V is TRBV30; TRBD1 is a possible D gene (6 bases). Deletions cut 3 bases from V and 4 bases from J, with 19 bases between. CDR3 size: 16 residues. Per germline, CDR1 GTSNPN and CDR2 SVGIG (reference sequence). In nucleotides, the CDR3 is TGTGCCTGGAGCGCTATGCCGGGACACTGGGGAAACACCATATATTTT. It codes for CAWSAMPGHWGNTIYF.

This chain joins TRBV30 and TRBJ1-6, with D possibly matching TRBD1 (5 bases). The CDR3 length is 14 residues. Trimming removed 0 bases from V and 10 bases from J, with 13 bases in between. From germline, CDR1 is GTSNPN and CDR2 SVGIG (reference sequence). For the CDR3, the DNA is TGTGCCTGGAGTGTCCAGGGAGGTTGGTCACCCCTCCACTTT. The encoded protein is CAWSVQGGWSPLHF.

The rearrangement joins TRBV30 to TRBJ2-3, with TRBD2 identical over 7 bases. J gave up 0 bases and V 1 base, and 1 base lay outside the gene matches. This CDR3 is built from 14 residues. CDR1 is GTSNPN, CDR2 SVGIG, per germline (reference sequence). The CDR3 region is CAWSASGSTDTQYF. The CDR3 bases are TGTGCCTGGAGTGCTAGCGGTAGCACAGATACGCAGTATTTT.

The chain has TRBV4-1 and TRBJ2-5, with TRBD1 as a possible D gene (6 bases). CDR1 MGHRA and CDR2 YSYEKL come from the germline V gene. V lost 4 bases, J lost 2 bases, and 26 bases lay in between. This CDR3 is built from 19 residues. The CDR3 is CASSPRRSGATPGQETQYF. The CDR3 region has the DNA TGCGCCAGCAGCCCCAGGAGATCAGGGGCCACCCCCGGGCAAGAGACCCAGTACTTC.

This chain joins TRBV13 and TRBJ2-1; D is perhaps TRBD1 (6 bases). Deletions cut 5 bases from V and 6 bases from J, with 14 bases between. CDR3 length: 14 amino acids. Per the germline V gene, CDR1 is PRHDT and CDR2 is FYEKMQ (reference sequence). DNA for the CDR3: TGTGCCAGCAGCCCACAGACAGGATCCAATGAGCAGTTCTTC. It specifies CASSPQTGSNEQFF. The variable domain in full, completed from reference TRBV13 and TRBJ2-1, reads AAGVIQSPRHLIKEKRETATLKCYPIPRHDTVYWYQQGPGQDPQFLISFYEKMQSDKGSIPDRFSAQQFSDYHSELNMSSLELGDSALYFCASSPQTGSNEQFFGPGTRLTVL.

The chain employs TRBV2 and TRBJ2-7; TRBD2 agrees at 8 bases. The CDR3 has 17 residues. J lost 2 bases, V lost 3 bases, and 12 bases had no gene match. The germline V gene encodes CDR1 SNHLY and CDR2 FYNNEI. The CDR3 DNA follows: TGTGCCAGCAGTGATAAGGAAATAGCGGGATCCCCCTACGAGCAGTACTTC. Its translation is CASSDKEIAGSPYEQYF.

This sequence joins TRBV6-5 and TRBJ1-1, with 7 bases identical to TRBD1. Germline CDR1 reads MNHEY; CDR2 reads SVGAGI. J lost 2 bases, V lost 7 bases, and 7 bases had no gene match. The CDR3 contains 14 residues. CDR3: CASIKDRANTEAFF. CDR3 coding DNA: TGTGCCAGCATCAAAGACAGGGCTAACACTGAAGCTTTCTTT.

The chain carries TRBV5-4 and TRBJ2-7; 9 bases are shared with TRBD1. This CDR3 is 15 amino acids long. Germline V gene sequence: CDR1 SGHNT, CDR2 YYREEE (reference sequence). With V trimmed by 0 bases and J by 1 base, 2 bases remained unmatched. CDR3 residues: CASSLGGTGSYEQYF. DNA of the CDR3: TGTGCCAGCAGCTTGGGGGGGACAGGGTCCTACGAGCAGTACTTC.

The J gene is TRBJ2-1, the V gene TRBV27, with D possibly being TRBD1 (5 bases). Germline V gene sequence: CDR1 MNHEY, CDR2 SMNVEV (reference sequence). Between the trimmed V and J ends, which lost 2 bases and 2 bases, there was a span of 10 bases. This CDR3 region has 15 residues. CDR3 bases: TGTGCCAGCAGTTTAGACAGAGACACCTACAATGAGCAGTTCTTC. This encodes CASSLDRDTYNEQFF.

The chain joins TRBV6-4 to TRBJ1-6; D is uncertain. Germline V gives CDR1 MRHNA, CDR2 SNTAGT. V dropped 4 bases and J dropped 9 bases, with 13 bases sitting between them. This CDR3 spans 14 amino acids. CDR3 nucleotides: TGTGCCAGCAGTGTAGAGGGTATGAGTTCACCCCTCCACTTT. It is translated as CASSVEGMSSPLHF.